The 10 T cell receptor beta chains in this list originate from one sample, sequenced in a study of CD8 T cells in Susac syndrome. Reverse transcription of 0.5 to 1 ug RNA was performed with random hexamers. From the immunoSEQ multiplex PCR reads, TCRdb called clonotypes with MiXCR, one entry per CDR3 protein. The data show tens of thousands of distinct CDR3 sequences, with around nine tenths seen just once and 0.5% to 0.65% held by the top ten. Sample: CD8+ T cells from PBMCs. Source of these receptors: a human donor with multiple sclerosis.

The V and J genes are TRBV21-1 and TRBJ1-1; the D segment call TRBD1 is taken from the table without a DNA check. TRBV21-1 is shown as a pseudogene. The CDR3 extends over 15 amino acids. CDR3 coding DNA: TGTGCCAGCAGCTTAACCGGGACAGAGAACACTGAAGCTTTCTTT. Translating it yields CASSLTGTENTEAFF.

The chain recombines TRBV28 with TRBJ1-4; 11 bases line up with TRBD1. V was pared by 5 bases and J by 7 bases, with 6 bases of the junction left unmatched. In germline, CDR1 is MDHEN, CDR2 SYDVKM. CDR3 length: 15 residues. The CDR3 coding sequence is TGTGCCAGCAGTCCCCGGGACAGGGGGAGTGAAAAACTGTTTTTT. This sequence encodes CASSPRDRGSEKLFF.

The CDR3 DNA reads as TGTGCCACCGGCCAGGGTAGCAATCAGCCCCAGCATTTT. Protein sequence: CATGQGSNQPQHF. The chain has TRBV24-1 and TRBJ1-5; tentative D call: TRBD1 (5 bases). CDR1 and CDR2 from the germline V gene are KGHDR and SFDVKD. The CDR3 extends over 13 amino acids. V lost 9 bases and J 0 bases, leaving 8 bases between the germline ends.

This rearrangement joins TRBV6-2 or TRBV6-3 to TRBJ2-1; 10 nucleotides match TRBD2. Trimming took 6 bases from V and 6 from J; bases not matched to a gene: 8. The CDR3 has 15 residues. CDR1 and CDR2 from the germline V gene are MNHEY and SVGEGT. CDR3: CASRSSSGRTNEQFF. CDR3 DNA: TGTGCCAGCAGATCAAGTAGCGGGAGGACCAATGAGCAGTTCTTC.

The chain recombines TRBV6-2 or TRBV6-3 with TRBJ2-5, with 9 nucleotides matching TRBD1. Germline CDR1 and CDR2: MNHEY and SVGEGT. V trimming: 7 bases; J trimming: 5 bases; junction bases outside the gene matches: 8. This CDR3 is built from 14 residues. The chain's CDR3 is CASTPRGTGETQYF. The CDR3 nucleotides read TGTGCCAGCACCCCTCGGGGGACAGGGGAGACCCAGTACTTC.

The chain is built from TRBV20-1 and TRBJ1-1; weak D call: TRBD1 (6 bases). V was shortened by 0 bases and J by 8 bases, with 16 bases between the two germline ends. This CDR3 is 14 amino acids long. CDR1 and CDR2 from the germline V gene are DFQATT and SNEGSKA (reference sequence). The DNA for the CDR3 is TGCAGTGCTAGAGATCCTGGAACAGGGTTCGAAGCTTTCTTT. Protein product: CSARDPGTGFEAFF.

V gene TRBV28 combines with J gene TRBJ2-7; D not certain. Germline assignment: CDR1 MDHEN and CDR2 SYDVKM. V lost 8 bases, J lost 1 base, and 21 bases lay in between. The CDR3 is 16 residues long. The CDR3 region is CASHSLILGFSYEQYF. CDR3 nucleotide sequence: TGTGCCAGCCACAGTTTGATCCTCGGATTTTCCTACGAGCAGTACTTC.

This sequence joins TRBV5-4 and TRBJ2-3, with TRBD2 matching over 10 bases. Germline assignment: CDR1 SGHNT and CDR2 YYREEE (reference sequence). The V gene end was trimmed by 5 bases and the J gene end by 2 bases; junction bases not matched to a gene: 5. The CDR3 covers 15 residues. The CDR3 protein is CASSLAGDFTDTQYF. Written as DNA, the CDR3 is TGTGCCAGCAGTCTAGCGGGAGACTTCACAGATACGCAGTATTTT.

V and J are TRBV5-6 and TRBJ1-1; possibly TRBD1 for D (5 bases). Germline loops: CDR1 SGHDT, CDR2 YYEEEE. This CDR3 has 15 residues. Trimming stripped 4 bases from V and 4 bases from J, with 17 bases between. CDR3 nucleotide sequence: TGTGCCAGCAGCACCCGGGCGGGGGGAGGCACTGAAGCTTTCTTT. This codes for CASSTRAGGGTEAFF.

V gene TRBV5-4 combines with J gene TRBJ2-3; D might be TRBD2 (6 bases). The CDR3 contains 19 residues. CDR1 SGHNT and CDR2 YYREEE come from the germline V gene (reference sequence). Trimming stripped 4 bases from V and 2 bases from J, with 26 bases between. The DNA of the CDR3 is TGTGCCAGCAGCGCCCCCCAACCGGTCGGCGGGATCGACACAGATACGCAGTATTTT. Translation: CASSAPQPVGGIDTDTQYF.